What follows are 13 T cell receptor beta chains derived from one specimen sequenced in a study of beta chain features in type 1 diabetes. Every isolated RNA sample was fully reverse transcribed, so sequencing captured expressed TCRB transcripts. The assay was immunoSEQ multiplex PCR, and TCRdb's table has in-frame clones only and misses some. The sample has 250,000 to 350,000 clones; 9.5% to 11% are singletons. The sequenced material came from naive CD4+ T cells from blood. The source of these receptors is a woman in her 30s in good health.

The chain is built from TRBV18 and TRBJ2-1; 7 bases fit TRBD1. Germline V gives CDR1 KGHSH, CDR2 LQKENI. With V trimmed by 5 bases and J by 6 bases, 7 bases remained unmatched. The length of the CDR3 is 14 residues. DNA of the CDR3: TGTGCCAGCTCATCAGACAGGGTGGGCAATGAGCAGTTCTTC. It specifies CASSSDRVGNEQFF.

This clone was seen a few times. V is TRBV21-1 and J is TRBJ2-1; no check of the table's D call, TRBD2, against the DNA was made. TRBV21-1 is designated a pseudogene. The length of the CDR3 is 18 residues. CDR3 sequence reads: CASSCEGGSDPSYNEQFF. The CDR3 coding sequence is TGTGCCAGCAGCTGCGAGGGCGGGAGCGACCCCTCCTACAATGAGCAGTTCTTC.

The V gene is TRBV25-1, the J gene TRBJ2-2; 7 nucleotides match TRBD1. The germline V gene has CDR1 MGHDK and CDR2 SYGVNS. This CDR3 has 14 amino acids. After removal of 4 bases from V and 5 bases from J, the junction contained 4 bases not matched to a gene. The DNA for the CDR3 is TGTGCCAGCAGTGCTGTGACAGGGACCGGGGAGCTGTTTTTT. Translated, it gives CASSAVTGTGELFF. Full variable domain (missing parts from reference TRBV25-1 and TRBJ2-2): EADIYQTPRYLVIGTGKKITLECSQTMGHDKMYWYQQDPGMELHLIHYSYGVNSTEKGDLSSESTVSRIRTEHFPLTLESARPSHTSQYLCASSAVTGTGELFFGEGSRLTVL.

V usage is TRBV5-1 and J usage is TRBJ1-1; TRBD1 matches 7 bases. Germline V lookup: CDR1 SGHRS, CDR2 YFSETQ. The length of the CDR3 is 14 residues. J lost 0 bases, V lost 4 bases, and 3 bases had no gene match. CDR3 sequence (DNA): TGCGCCAGCAGCACGGGACAGCTGAACACTGAAGCTTTCTTT. The encoded protein is CASSTGQLNTEAFF.

This clone was counted only a few times. This chain joins TRBV30 and TRBJ2-2, with 11 positions matching TRBD2. The J segment lost 4 bases and the V segment lost 4 bases, leaving 5 bases of the junction unmatched. The CDR3 has 15 residues. CDR1 GTSNPN and CDR2 SVGIG come from the germline V gene (reference sequence). The CDR3 nucleotides read TGTGCCTGGACCACCGGACTAGCGGGCACCGGGGAGCTGTTTTTT. Translated: CAWTTGLAGTGELFF.

In this sample, this clone turned up a few times. V gene TRBV7-9 combines with J gene TRBJ2-5, with 7 nucleotides matching TRBD2. The CDR3 is 15 residues long. After removal of 5 bases from V and 1 base from J, the junction contained 7 bases not matched to a gene. CDR1 is SEHNR and CDR2 is FQNEAQ in the germline V gene (reference sequence). CDR3 DNA: TGTGCCAGCAGCCTAGGACTAGGACTCCAAGAGACCCAGTACTTC. Translating it yields CASSLGLGLQETQYF.

J is TRBJ2-2 and V is TRBV15, with D possibly TRBD2 on 5 matching bases. The CDR3 covers 14 residues. V gave up 6 bases and J gave up 1 base, with 9 bases separating them. The germline V gene encodes CDR1 LNHNV and CDR2 YYDKDF (reference sequence). CDR3 residues: CATSRTVNTGELFF. The CDR3 DNA follows: TGTGCCACCAGTCGGACTGTGAACACCGGGGAGCTGTTTTTT.

This clone was counted a few times. This chain connects TRBV30 to TRBJ2-7, with 11 bases identical to TRBD1. This CDR3 region has 15 residues. J lost 2 bases, V lost 3 bases, and 6 bases had no gene match. The V gene's germline CDR1 is GTSNPN and CDR2 SVGIG (reference sequence). For the CDR3, the DNA is TGTGCCTGGAGCGGGACAGGGGGGGAACCCTACGAGCAGTACTTC. Translated, it gives CAWSGTGGEPYEQYF.

This clone was picked up a small number of times. The V and J genes are TRBV7-3 and TRBJ2-7; 10 bases agree with TRBD2. Germline CDR1 reads SGHTA; CDR2 reads FQGTGA. The CDR3 covers 17 residues. J lost 2 bases, V lost 2 bases, and 9 bases had no gene match. The CDR3 DNA reads TGTGCCAGCAGCTTAGCTCCACCGGGACTAGCGACCTACGAGCAGTACTTC. Its translation is CASSLAPPGLATYEQYF. Complete variable domain (other parts from reference TRBV7-3 and TRBJ2-7): GAGVSQTPSNKVTEKGKYVELRCDPISGHTALYWYRQSLGQGPEFLIYFQGTGAADDSGLPNDRFFAVRPEGSVSTLKIQRTERGDSAVYLCASSLAPPGLATYEQYFGPGTRLTVT.

This clone was seen more than once but under ten times. The genes are TRBV7-2 and TRBJ2-7, with TRBD1 matching 7 bases. The CDR3 runs 15 residues. CDR1 is SGHTA and CDR2 is FQGNSA in the germline V gene. Trimming at V came to 5 bases and at J to 0 bases, leaving 7 bases not matched to a gene. The CDR3 region is CASSTRQGISYEQYF. For the CDR3, the DNA is TGTGCCAGCAGCACGCGACAGGGTATCTCCTACGAGCAGTACTTC. Combining the CDR3 with reference TRBV7-2 and TRBJ2-7 gives the whole variable domain GAGVSQSPSNKVTEKGKDVELRCDPISGHTALYWYRQSLGQGLEFLIYFQGNSAPDKSGLPSDRFSAERTGGSVSTLTIQRTQQEDSAVYLCASSTRQGISYEQYFGPGTRLTVT.

Only a few counts were recorded for this clone. This chain connects TRBV4-3 to TRBJ1-1; D is unresolved. The CDR3 extends over 15 amino acids. V lost 0 bases and J 0 bases, leaving 8 bases between the germline ends. Germline V gene lookup returns CDR1 LGHNA and CDR2 YSLEER. As DNA, the CDR3 is TGCGCCAGCAGCCAAGATAGCGGGGTGAACACTGAAGCTTTCTTT. Its protein product is CASSQDSGVNTEAFF.

V usage is TRBV18 and J usage is TRBJ2-3; TRBD2 matches 13 bases. The CDR3 contains 15 residues. Germline V gives CDR1 KGHSH, CDR2 LQKENI. The V gene end was trimmed by 5 bases and the J gene end by 6 bases; junction bases not matched to a gene: 5. CDR3 coding DNA: TGTGCCAGCTCATCGGGACTAGCGGGAATCGATACGCAGTATTTT. Translated, it gives CASSSGLAGIDTQYF.

This chain links TRBV9 with TRBJ2-1; perhaps TRBD2 as D (5 bases). Between the trimmed V and J ends, which lost 3 bases and 0 bases, there was a span of 7 bases. Per germline, CDR1 SGDLS and CDR2 YYNGEE. The CDR3 is made up of 14 amino acids. The CDR3: CASSGGFSYNEQFF. DNA for the CDR3: TGTGCCAGCAGCGGCGGGTTCTCCTACAATGAGCAGTTCTTC.